A single sample gave rise to the 4 T cell receptor beta chains below, sequenced in a study of T cells after yellow fever vaccination. TCRdb re-analysed the 5' RACE reads in MiXCR, keeping a single row per CDR3 protein. The table has around 68,000 distinct CDR3 sequences, roughly 7% seen once. The specimen comprised CD8+ T cells sorted from PBMCs, sampled 10 days after the first yellow fever vaccination. Every receptor here comes from a man younger than 30 who received the YFV17D yellow fever vaccine.

This clonotype was seen ten or more times. V gene TRBV7-2 combines with J gene TRBJ2-3; 9 bases agree with TRBD2. The junction had 8 bases not matched to a gene; V was cut back by 5 bases and J by 2 bases. This CDR3 is built from 16 residues. Germline CDR1 reads SGHTA; CDR2 reads FQGNSA. Written as DNA, the CDR3 is TGTGCCAGCAGCACCTATAGCGGGGGATACACAGATACGCAGTATTTT. Translation: CASSTYSGGYTDTQYF.

The chain links TRBV5-1 to TRBJ2-3; a weak D match, TRBD2 (5 bases). The V end was cut by 1 base, the J end by 0 bases, with 12 bases between. Germline V lookup: CDR1 SGHRS, CDR2 YFSETQ. This CDR3 has 16 residues. The CDR3 DNA follows: TGCGCCAGCAGCTTGAGAGCGGTTACTAGCACAGATACGCAGTATTTT. It yields the protein CASSLRAVTSTDTQYF.

On this clonotype: The germline gene is not matched at one end of the junction; a read error may be the cause. The V and J genes are TRBV19 and TRBJ1-1, with 9 positions matching TRBD1. The CDR3 is 15 amino acids. The germline gives CDR1 LNHDA, CDR2 SQIVND (reference sequence). The CDR3 reads CSSTQTGGLSTEAFF. The CDR3 coding sequence is TGTTCCAGTACCCAAACAGGGGGCTTAAGCACTGAAGCTTTCTTT.

This clonotype was recorded at least ten times. The CDR3 region has the DNA TGCAGTGCTACTAGTAGCAGGAACGAGCAGTACGTC. This sequence encodes CSATSSRNEQYV. The V call is TRBV20-1, the J call TRBJ2-7; D gene ambiguous. CDR3 length: 12 amino acids. The germline V and J ends were trimmed by 4 bases and 5 bases, with 12 bases remaining between them. The germline CDR1 and CDR2 sequences are DFQATT and SNEGSKA (reference sequence).